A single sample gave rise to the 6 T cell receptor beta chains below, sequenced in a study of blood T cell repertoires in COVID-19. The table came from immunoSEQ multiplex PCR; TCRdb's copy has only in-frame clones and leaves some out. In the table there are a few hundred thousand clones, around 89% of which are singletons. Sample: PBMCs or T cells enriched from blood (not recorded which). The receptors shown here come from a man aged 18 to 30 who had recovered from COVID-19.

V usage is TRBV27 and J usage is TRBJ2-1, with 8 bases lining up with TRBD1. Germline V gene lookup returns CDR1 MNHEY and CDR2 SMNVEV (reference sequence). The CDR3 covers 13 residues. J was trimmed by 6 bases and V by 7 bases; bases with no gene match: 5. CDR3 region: CASKLQGGNEQFF. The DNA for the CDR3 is TGTGCCAGCAAACTACAGGGGGGCAATGAGCAGTTCTTC.

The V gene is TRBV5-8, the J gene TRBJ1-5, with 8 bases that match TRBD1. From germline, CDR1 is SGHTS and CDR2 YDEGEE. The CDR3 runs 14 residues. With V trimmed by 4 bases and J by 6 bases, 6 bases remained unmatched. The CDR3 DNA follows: TGTGCCAGCAGCCCAGGACAGGGTACTCAGCCCCAGCATTTT. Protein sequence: CASSPGQGTQPQHF.

The DNA of the CDR3 is TGTGCCAGCAGCGTAGGAGGGGGCGCTGGGAGGACTGAAGCTTTCTTT. Translated, it gives CASSVGGGAGRTEAFF. The V gene is TRBV9, the J gene TRBJ1-1; TRBD1 agrees at 7 bases. Germline CDR1 is SGDLS and CDR2 is YYNGEE. The CDR3 consists of 16 residues. Trimming removed 0 bases from V and 5 bases from J; junction bases left unmatched: 10.

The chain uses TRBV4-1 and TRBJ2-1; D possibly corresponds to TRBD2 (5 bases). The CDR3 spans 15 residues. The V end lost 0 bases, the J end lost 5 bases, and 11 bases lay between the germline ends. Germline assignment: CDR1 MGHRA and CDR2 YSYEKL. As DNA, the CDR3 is TGCGCCAGCAGCCAAGATGTGACTACCAACAATGAGCAGTTCTTC. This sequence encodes CASSQDVTTNNEQFF.

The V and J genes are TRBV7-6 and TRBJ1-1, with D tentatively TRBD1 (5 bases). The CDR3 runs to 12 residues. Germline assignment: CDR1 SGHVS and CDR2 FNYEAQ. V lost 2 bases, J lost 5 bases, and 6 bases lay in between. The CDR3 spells CASSLPGTEAFF. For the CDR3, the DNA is TGTGCCAGCAGCTTACCAGGGACTGAAGCTTTCTTT.

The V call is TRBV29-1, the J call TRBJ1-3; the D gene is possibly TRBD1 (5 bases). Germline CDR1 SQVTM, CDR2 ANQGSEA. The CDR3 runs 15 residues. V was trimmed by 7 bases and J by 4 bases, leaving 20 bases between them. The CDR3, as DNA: TGCAGCGCCGGAACACCAGGGTTACGAGGAAACACCATATATTTT. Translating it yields CSAGTPGLRGNTIYF. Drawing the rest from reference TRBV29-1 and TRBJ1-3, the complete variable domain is SAVISQKPSRDICQRGTSLTIQCQVDSQVTMMFWYRQQPGQSLTLIATANQGSEATYESGFVIDKFPISRPNLTFSTLTVSNMSPEDSSIYLCSAGTPGLRGNTIYFGEGSWLTVV.